The 7 T cell receptor beta chains below all came from one sample that was sequenced in a study of radiation and T cells in renal cell carcinoma (dated by TCRdb to 2018 to 2021). To prepare the library, the immunoSEQ multiplex PCR assay was applied. This is the immuneACCESS table as TCRdb keeps it, with only in-frame sequences that have V and J called. A part of the clones is gone; compared with another copy, unresolved V genes explain less than half, and the rest is unexplained. The sample table shows almost 50,000 clones, and about 80% are seen once. The ten biggest clones cover 25% to 35% of the sample. The time point tag for this specimen amounts to: blood 2 weeks post-SBRT. According to the study, the label for this sample's treatment or condition signals: 15 Gy SBRT to primary tumor, nephrectomy 4 weeks later. The sample was blood, taken from a patient whose treatment included radiotherapy and nephrectomy. Every receptor here comes from a woman in her 70s with renal cell carcinoma.

The chain has TRBV29-1 and TRBJ2-3, with D perhaps being TRBD1 or TRBD2 (5 bases each). Germline values: CDR1 SQVTM, CDR2 ANQGSEA. V was shortened by 7 bases and J by 7 bases, with 12 bases between the two germline ends. The CDR3 has 11 residues. CDR3 sequence: CSGRGAYTQYF. Written as DNA, the CDR3 is TGCAGCGGCCGAGGGGCGTATACGCAGTATTTT.

This clone was observed once. The chain combines TRBV5-1 with TRBJ2-1; D could derive from TRBD1 or TRBD2 (6 bases each). The CDR3 sequence is 14 residues long. Germline CDR1 SGHRS, CDR2 YFSETQ. V was pared by 4 bases and J by 8 bases, with 16 bases between. CDR3 loop: CASSGGVGGDEQFF. The CDR3 DNA follows: TGCGCCAGCAGCGGCGGTGTCGGGGGCGATGAGCAGTTCTTC.

About this clone: A single base separates this from a much larger clone, so it may be a read error. Different DNA sequences within this sample yield the same CDR3. This chain uses TRBV7-6 with TRBJ2-1, with 11 positions matching TRBD2. With 6 bases clipped from V and 6 bases from J, the junction kept 7 bases outside the gene matches. CDR1 SGHVS and CDR2 FNYEAQ come from the germline V gene. This CDR3 has 15 residues. CDR3 sequence (DNA): TGTGCCAGCAGTGCGGGACTAGCGGAGCCCAATGAGCAGTTCTTC. This sequence encodes CASSAGLAEPNEQFF.

V is TRBV4-1 and J is TRBJ2-1; no reliable D call. From germline, CDR1 is MGHRA and CDR2 YSYEKL. The V end was cut by 2 bases, the J end by 5 bases, with 4 bases between. This CDR3 is 12 amino acids long. CDR3 loop: CASSQLDNEQFF. CDR3 in DNA: TGCGCCAGCAGCCAACTAGACAATGAGCAGTTCTTC.

The rearrangement links TRBV19 to TRBJ1-2, with D perhaps TRBD1 (5 bases). Trimming shortened V by 7 bases and J by 1 base, and 10 bases separated the two germline ends. The germline V gene encodes CDR1 LNHDA and CDR2 SQIVND (reference sequence). The CDR3 sequence is 13 residues long. The CDR3 protein is CASNPTDNYGYTF. The CDR3 DNA reads as TGTGCCAGTAACCCGACAGATAACTATGGCTACACCTTC.

The chain combines TRBV13 with TRBJ2-6, with D tentatively TRBD1 (5 bases). The CDR3 length is 15 residues. V dropped 3 bases and J dropped 2 bases, with 8 bases sitting between them. Germline-derived CDR1 and CDR2 are PRHDT and FYEKMQ (reference sequence). CDR3 sequence: CASSFRTTGANVLTF. The DNA for the CDR3 is TGTGCCAGCAGCTTCCGGACAACTGGGGCCAACGTCCTGACTTTC.

This clone was seen once. The chain couples TRBV19 to TRBJ1-2, with TRBD1 matching over 10 bases. Per the germline V gene, CDR1 is LNHDA and CDR2 is SQIVND (reference sequence). Unmatched junction bases numbered 8, after V lost 7 bases and J lost 3 bases. The CDR3 has 15 amino acids. CDR3 nucleotide sequence: TGTGCCAGTACCGCGGGACAGGGGATTGACTATGGCTACACCTTC. This sequence encodes CASTAGQGIDYGYTF.